This T cell receptor (beta chain) stems from a study of identical twins' blood T cells. Germline CDR1 is LGHDT and CDR2 is YNNKEL (reference sequence). V was clipped by 4 bases and J by 0 bases, with 9 bases between them. The CDR3 covers 15 residues. TCRdb itself ran the 5' RACE reads through MiXCR, one entry per CDR3 protein. There are 350,000 to 450,000 distinct CDR3 sequences in the sample; about 28% occur only once, and around 5.6% lies in the top ten. This sequence originates from a woman aged 18 to 55 in good health. The chain joins TRBV3-1 to TRBJ1-4, with D possibly being TRBD1 (6 bases). Sample: PBMCs. CDR3 nucleotides: TGTGCCAGCAGCCTAACAGGGTCAACTAATGAAAAACTGTTTTTT. Residues: CASSLTGSTNEKLFF.